This TCR beta chain was documented in a study of blood T cell repertoires in COVID-19. Study summary: T cells, B-cell-depleted T cells, or PBMCs supplied cDNA or gDNA.

Trimming pared 5 bases from V and 1 base from J, leaving 6 bases between. The CDR3 length is 12 residues. Germline V lookup: CDR1 SGHRS, CDR2 YFSETQ. Original processing methods: Estimation of nucleated cell counts was performed using reference gene primer amplification. Profiling relied on immunoSEQ multiplex PCR, and the TCRdb table lists in-frame clones only, not all of them. V, J and clone size are those of that table, while D and trimming were read from the DNA. The table records tens of thousands of clones, over 65% of them present only once. The clonotype originates from a woman between 55 and 75 years old with acute or convalescent COVID-19. The sample was peripheral blood. This chain joins TRBV5-1 and TRBJ1-1, with D perhaps matching TRBD1 (5 bases). The CDR3 DNA reads TGCGCCAGCAGTACAGGGAACACTGAAGCTTTCTTT. This codes for CASSTGNTEAFF.